The 5 T cell receptor beta chains given below trace back to one sample, sequenced in a study of cytomegalovirus exposure and HLA in healthy donors. With 60 Vbeta and 13 Jbeta primers, the PCR was carried out. Assay: immunoSEQ multiplex PCR; the TCRdb copy retains only in-frame clones and omits some. In the table there are about 150,000 clones, 80% of which are singletons. The sequencing sample was made of PBMCs. These receptor sequences come from a young man in good health and CMV-seropositive.

The chain uses TRBV29-1 and TRBJ1-2; D may be TRBD1 (5 bases). The germline V gene has CDR1 SQVTM and CDR2 ANQGSEA. Trimming removed 3 bases at V and 8 bases at J, with 13 bases between. The CDR3 has 12 amino acids. The CDR3 sequence is CSVDAGGGGYTF. DNA of the CDR3: TGCAGCGTTGATGCTGGGGGAGGCGGCTACACCTTC. Complete variable domain (other parts from reference TRBV29-1 and TRBJ1-2): SAVISQKPSRDICQRGTSLTIQCQVDSQVTMMFWYRQQPGQSLTLIATANQGSEATYESGFVIDKFPISRPNLTFSTLTVSNMSPEDSSIYLCSVDAGGGGYTFGSGTRLTVV.

V is TRBV25-1 and J is TRBJ2-3, with 11 bases fitting TRBD1. The ends lost 8 bases at V and 3 bases at J; junction bases unmatched: 4. This CDR3 spans 14 amino acids. The germline CDR1 and CDR2 sequences are MGHDK and SYGVNS. CDR3 nucleotides: TGTGCCAGCTTGGACAGGGGGCTGACAGATACGCAGTATTTT. It encodes CASLDRGLTDTQYF.

Here the CDR3 DNA reads TGTGCCAGCAGCTTAGAGGGCAGCGGCCAAGAGACCCAGTACTTC. It encodes CASSLEGSGQETQYF. The V and J genes are TRBV11-3 and TRBJ2-5; a possible D gene is TRBD2 (5 bases). The CDR3 spans 15 residues. CDR1 and CDR2 (germline): SGHNT, YENEEA. Trimming took off 0 bases at V and 1 base at J, with 9 bases between the two ends.

CDR3 nucleotide sequence: TGTGCCAGTAGTGTGGGACTAGTCTACGAGCAGTACTTC. Translated: CASSVGLVYEQYF. The rearrangement uses TRBV19 and TRBJ2-7; 8 nucleotides line up with TRBD2. The CDR3 extends over 13 amino acids. V dropped 5 bases and J dropped 3; count of bases not matched to a gene: 3. CDR1 and CDR2 (germline): LNHDA, SQIVND (reference sequence). Looking up the rest from reference TRBV19 and TRBJ2-7 gives the full variable domain: DGGITQSPKYLFRKEGQNVTLSCEQNLNHDAMYWYRQDPGQGLRLIYYSQIVNDFQKGDIAEGYSVSREKKESFPLTVTSAQKNPTAFYLCASSVGLVYEQYFGPGTRLTVT.

CDR3 residues: CATSVWRGAQNTEAFF. Here the CDR3 DNA reads TGTGCCACCTCCGTGTGGAGGGGCGCCCAGAACACTGAAGCTTTCTTT. The chain employs TRBV27 and TRBJ1-1; D is possibly TRBD1 (5 bases). CDR1 is MNHEY and CDR2 is SMNVEV in the germline V gene (reference sequence). Deletions cut 10 bases from V and 1 base from J, with 22 bases between. CDR3 size: 16 residues.